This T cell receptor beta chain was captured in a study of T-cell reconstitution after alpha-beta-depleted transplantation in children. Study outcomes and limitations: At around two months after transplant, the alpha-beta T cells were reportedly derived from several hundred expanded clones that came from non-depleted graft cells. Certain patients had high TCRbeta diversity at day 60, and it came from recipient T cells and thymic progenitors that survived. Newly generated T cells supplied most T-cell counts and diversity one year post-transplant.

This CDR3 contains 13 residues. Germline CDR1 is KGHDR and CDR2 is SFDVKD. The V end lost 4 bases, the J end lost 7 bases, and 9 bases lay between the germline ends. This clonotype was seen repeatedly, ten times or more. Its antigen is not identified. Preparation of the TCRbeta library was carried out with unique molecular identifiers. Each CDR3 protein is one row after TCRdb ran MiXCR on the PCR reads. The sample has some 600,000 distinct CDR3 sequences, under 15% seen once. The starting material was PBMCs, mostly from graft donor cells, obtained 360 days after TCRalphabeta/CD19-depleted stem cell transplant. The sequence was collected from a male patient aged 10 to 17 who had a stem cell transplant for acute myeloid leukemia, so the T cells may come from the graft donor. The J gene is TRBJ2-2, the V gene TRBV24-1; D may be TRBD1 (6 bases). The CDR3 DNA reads TGTGCCACCAGTGACCCAGGGGTCGGGGAGCTGTTTTTT. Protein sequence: CATSDPGVGELFF.